The T cell receptor beta chain under discussion was sequenced for a study of blood T cell repertoires in COVID-19 (dated by TCRdb to about 2020). Some background on the complete study: Collaborator samples came from the United States, Italy and Spain and covered acute and convalescent phases of COVID-19. The prospective study material was composed of cDNA or gDNA derived from T cells, B-cell-depleted T cells, or PBMCs. Subjects who had been exposed to COVID-19, were actively infected with it, or had recovered from it provided the deeply sampled blood TCRbeta repertoires that made up the dataset. The repertoires were released in a freely available public database intended as a resource for research on the immune response to SARS-CoV-2. The samples were drawn from two sources: the first 160 participants of the ongoing ImmuneRACE study, and some 1,300 subjects contributed by 6 global collaborators. The sample metadata nearly always contained a de-identified subject ID, COVID-19 status, age in years and sex. Where HLA class I and class II types were available, the types were taken from metadata supplied by the sample provider, not from assay-based typing.

TCRbeta CDR3 regions were amplified from genomic DNA by means of the immunoSEQ Assay, a bias-controlled multiplex PCR. In the original analysis: Nucleated cell counts per sample were estimated from amplification of reference gene primers within the assay. To quantify the absolute abundance of each unique TCRbeta CDR3 rearrangement, sequence reads were collapsed and filtered. For each sample, productive Simpson clonality was calculated by taking the square root of Simpson's diversity index across productive rearrangements. TCRdb holds this immuneACCESS table with in-frame rearrangements only. Some clones are missing; in checked studies, unresolved V genes explain under half, and the rest has no known cause. D and trimming were read from the DNA, whereas the V and J calls and clone size are those reported in that table. Recorded for this sample are 51,000 or so clones; around four fifths of them occurred a single time. The ten largest clones add up to about 7.3% of the sample.

Study-level results and caveats: The quantity of clinical and demographic metadata differed by source and by participant and was supplied without curation.

Looking up the germline V gene (reference sequence) yields CDR1 PRHDT and CDR2 FYEKMQ. From cysteine to phenylalanine, the CDR3 is 15 amino acids long. Kept here is only the CDR3 DNA, which spans 45 bases and is read in frame from base 1. V is clipped by 5 bases and J by 4 bases, and the sequence between their germline boundaries is 17 bases long. A few counts support this clone. Its antigen is currently not known. Base-call qualities are not available, and no considerably larger clone is one nucleotide away. Collaborating institutions collected whole blood in K2EDTA tubes following their own protocols. For TCRbeta analysis, collaborator samples were shipped as frozen whole blood, as isolated PBMCs, or as DNA extracted from either sample type.

Sequencing was done on a sample of peripheral blood. In this chain, TRBV13 is recombined with TRBJ1-2, and perhaps TRBD1 as D gene, on 6 matching bases. This receptor was taken from a man between 70 and 80 years old with active COVID-19. The encoded CDR3 is CASSEGGGRFYGYTF. The nucleotide sequence reads as follows: TGTGCCAGCAGCGAGGGGGGAGGGCGATTCTATGGCTACACCTTC.